This TCR beta chain was profiled in a study of TIL therapy for anti-PD-1-resistant metastatic lung cancer. Study as a whole: A few tumors were EGFR-mutant and two were ALK-rearranged.

The immunoSEQ assay was v3. Sequenced by immunoSEQ multiplex PCR; TCRdb stores in-frame clones only, minus some. The table records more than 55,000 clones, 55% to 70% of them present only once. Broader study findings: TIL clonotype persistence in blood showed no apparent association with response.

As for time point: pre-treatment sample, taken before nivolumab and TIL therapy. Adults with stage 4 NSCLC were enrolled in a phase I trial. CDR3 length equals 14 residues. The germline V gene encodes CDR1 MNHEY and CDR2 SVGAGI. V was clipped by 2 bases and J by 0 bases, with 8 bases between them. For this clone: Its target is not known.

This TCR was recovered from a person between 25 and 79 years old with non-small cell lung cancer. The J gene is TRBJ2-7, the V gene TRBV6-5; D gene unclear. This sample comprised blood, obtained at baseline. The CDR3 reads CASSYAGSSYEQYF. The CDR3 DNA is TGTGCCAGCAGTTACGCCGGCAGCTCCTACGAGCAGTACTTC.